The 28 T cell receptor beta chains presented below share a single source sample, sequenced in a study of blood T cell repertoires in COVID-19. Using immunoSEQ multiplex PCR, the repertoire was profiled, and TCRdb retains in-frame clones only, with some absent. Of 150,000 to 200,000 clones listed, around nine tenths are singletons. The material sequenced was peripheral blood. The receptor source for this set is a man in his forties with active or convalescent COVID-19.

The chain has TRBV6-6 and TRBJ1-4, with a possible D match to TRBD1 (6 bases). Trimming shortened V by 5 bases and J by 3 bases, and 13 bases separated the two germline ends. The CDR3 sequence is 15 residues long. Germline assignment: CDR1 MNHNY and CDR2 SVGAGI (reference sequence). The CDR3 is CASSPRRGPNEKLFF. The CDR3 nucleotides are TGTGCCAGCAGTCCCCGGCGGGGGCCTAATGAAAAACTGTTTTTT.

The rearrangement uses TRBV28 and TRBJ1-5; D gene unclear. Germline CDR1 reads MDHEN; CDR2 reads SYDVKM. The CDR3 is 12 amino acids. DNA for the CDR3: TGTGCGGCCGGGAATGGCAATCAGCCCCAGCATTTT. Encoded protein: CAAGNGNQPQHF.

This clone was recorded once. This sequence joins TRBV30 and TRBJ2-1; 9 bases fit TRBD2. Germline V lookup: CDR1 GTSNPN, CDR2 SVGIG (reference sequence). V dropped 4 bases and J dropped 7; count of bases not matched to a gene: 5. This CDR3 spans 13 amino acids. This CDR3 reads CAWTAGGGNEQFF. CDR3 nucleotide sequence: TGTGCCTGGACAGCGGGAGGCGGTAATGAGCAGTTCTTC.

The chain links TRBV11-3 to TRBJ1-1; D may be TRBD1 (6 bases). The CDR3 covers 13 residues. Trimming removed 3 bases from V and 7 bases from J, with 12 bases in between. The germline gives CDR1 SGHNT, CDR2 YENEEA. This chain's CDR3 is CASSFQGKGEAFF. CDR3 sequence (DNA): TGTGCCAGCAGCTTCCAGGGGAAGGGTGAAGCTTTCTTT.

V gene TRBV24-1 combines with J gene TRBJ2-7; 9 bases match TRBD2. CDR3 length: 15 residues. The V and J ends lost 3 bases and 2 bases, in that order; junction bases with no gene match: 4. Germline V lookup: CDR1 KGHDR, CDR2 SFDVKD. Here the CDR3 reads CATSDPSGTTYEQYF. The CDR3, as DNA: TGTGCCACCAGTGATCCTAGCGGGACAACCTACGAGCAGTACTTC.

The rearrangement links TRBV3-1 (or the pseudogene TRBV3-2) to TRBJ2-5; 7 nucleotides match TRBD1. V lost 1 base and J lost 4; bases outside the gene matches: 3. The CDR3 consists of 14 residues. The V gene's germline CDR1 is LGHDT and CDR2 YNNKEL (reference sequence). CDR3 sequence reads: CASSQGQGSETQYF. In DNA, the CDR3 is TGTGCCAGCAGCCAAGGACAGGGATCAGAGACCCAGTACTTC.

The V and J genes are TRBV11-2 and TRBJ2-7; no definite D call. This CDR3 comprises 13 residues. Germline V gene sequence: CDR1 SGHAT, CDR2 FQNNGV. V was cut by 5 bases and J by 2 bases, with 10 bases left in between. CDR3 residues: CASSALIAYEQYF. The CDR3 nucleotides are TGTGCCAGCAGCGCGTTGATAGCCTACGAGCAGTACTTC.

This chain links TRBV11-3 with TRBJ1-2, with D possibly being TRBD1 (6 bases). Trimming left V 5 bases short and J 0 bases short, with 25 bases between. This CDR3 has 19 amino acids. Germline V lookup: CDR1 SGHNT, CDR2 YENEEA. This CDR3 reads CASSLWTRTDQKANYGYTF. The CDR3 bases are TGTGCCAGCAGCCTCTGGACGAGGACAGATCAAAAGGCTAACTATGGCTACACCTTC.

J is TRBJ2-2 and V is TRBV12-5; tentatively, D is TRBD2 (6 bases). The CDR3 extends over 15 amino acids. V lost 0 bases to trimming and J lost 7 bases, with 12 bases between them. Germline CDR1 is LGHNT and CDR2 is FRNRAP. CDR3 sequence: CASGLVLGEVGELFF. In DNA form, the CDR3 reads TGTGCTAGTGGTTTGGTACTGGGGGAGGTCGGGGAGCTGTTTTTT.

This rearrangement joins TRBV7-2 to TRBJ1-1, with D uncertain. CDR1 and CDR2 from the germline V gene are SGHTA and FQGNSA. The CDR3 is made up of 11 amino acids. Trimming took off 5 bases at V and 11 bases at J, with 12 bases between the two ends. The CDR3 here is CASSPAPRAFF. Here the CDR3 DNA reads TGTGCCAGCAGCCCTGCCCCTCGGGCTTTCTTT.

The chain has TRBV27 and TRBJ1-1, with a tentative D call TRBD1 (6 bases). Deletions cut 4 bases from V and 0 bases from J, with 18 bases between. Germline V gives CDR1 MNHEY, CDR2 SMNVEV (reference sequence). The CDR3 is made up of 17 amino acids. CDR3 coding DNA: TGTGCCAGCAGTTCAATATCCGGAGGACAGATGAACACTGAAGCTTTCTTT. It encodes CASSSISGGQMNTEAFF.

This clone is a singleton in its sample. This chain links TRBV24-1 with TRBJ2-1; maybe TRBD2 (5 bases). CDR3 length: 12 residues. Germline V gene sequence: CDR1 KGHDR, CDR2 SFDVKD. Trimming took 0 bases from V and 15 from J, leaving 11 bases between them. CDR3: CATSDLTQRRFF. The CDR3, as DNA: TGTGCCACCAGTGATTTGACCCAGCGGCGGTTCTTC.

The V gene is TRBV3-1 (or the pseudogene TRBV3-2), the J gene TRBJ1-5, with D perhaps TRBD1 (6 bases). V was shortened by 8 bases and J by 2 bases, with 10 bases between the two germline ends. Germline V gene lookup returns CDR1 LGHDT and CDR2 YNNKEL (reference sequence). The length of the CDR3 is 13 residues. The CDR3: CASGRQGNQPQHF. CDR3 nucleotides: TGTGCCAGCGGTCGACAGGGCAATCAGCCCCAGCATTTT.

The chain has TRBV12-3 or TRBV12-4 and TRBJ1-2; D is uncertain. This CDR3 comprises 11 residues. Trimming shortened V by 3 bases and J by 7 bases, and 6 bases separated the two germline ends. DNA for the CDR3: TGTGCCAGCAGTTTCGCGGGTGGCTACACCTTC. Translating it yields CASSFAGGYTF.

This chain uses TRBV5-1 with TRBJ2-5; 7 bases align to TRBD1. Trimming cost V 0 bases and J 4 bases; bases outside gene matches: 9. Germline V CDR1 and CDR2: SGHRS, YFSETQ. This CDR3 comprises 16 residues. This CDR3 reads CASSLEGRRGIETQYF. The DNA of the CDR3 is TGCGCCAGCAGCTTGGAGGGGCGCAGGGGGATAGAGACCCAGTACTTC.

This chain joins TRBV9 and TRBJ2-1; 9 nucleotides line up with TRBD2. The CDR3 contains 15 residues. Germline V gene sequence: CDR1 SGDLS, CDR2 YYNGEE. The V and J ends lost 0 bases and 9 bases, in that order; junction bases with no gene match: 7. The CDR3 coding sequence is TGTGCCAGCAGCGTAGGAATTAGCGGGAGAATTGAGCAGTTCTTC. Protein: CASSVGISGRIEQFF.

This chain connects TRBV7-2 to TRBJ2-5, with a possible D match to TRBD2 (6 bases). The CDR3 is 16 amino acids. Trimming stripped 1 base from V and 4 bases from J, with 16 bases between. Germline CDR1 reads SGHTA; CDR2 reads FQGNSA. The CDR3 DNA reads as TGTGCCAGCAGCTTAGAGCTCGGAGGGGCCGGAGAGACCCAGTACTTC. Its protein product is CASSLELGGAGETQYF.

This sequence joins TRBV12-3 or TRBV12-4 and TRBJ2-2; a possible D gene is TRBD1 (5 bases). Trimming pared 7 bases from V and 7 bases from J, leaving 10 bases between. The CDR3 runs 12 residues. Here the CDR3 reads CASTMGHGELFF. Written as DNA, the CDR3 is TGTGCCAGCACCATGGGGCACGGGGAGCTGTTTTTT.

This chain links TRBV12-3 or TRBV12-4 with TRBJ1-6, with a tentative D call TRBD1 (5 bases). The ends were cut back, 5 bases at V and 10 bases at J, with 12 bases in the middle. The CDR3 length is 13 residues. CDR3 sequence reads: CASSPRGGSPLHF. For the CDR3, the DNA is TGTGCCAGCAGTCCTCGGGGGGGATCACCCCTCCACTTT.

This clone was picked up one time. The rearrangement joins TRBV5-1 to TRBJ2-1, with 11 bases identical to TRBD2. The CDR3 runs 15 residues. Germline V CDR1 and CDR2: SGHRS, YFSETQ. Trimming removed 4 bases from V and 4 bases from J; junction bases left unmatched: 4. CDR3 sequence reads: CASSPGTSGYNEQFF. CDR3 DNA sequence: TGCGCCAGCAGCCCCGGGACTAGCGGATACAATGAGCAGTTCTTC.

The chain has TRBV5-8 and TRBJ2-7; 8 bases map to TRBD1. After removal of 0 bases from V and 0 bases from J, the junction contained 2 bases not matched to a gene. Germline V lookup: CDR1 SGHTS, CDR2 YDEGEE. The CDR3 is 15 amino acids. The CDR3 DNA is TGTGCCAGCAGCTTGGAGGACAGGGTCTCCTACGAGCAGTACTTC. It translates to CASSLEDRVSYEQYF.

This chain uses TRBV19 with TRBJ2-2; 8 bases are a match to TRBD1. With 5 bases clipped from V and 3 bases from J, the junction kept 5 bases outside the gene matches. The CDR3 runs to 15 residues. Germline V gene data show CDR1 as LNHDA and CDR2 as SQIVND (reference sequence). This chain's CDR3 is CASSQGAIYTGELFF. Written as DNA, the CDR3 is TGTGCCAGTAGTCAGGGGGCGATCTACACCGGGGAGCTGTTTTTT.

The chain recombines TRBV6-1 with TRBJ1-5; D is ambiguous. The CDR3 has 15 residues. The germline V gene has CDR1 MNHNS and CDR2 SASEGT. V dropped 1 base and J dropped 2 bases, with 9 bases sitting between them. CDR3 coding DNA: TGTGCCAGCAGTGAAGAAAGAGGTCGCAATCAGCCCCAGCATTTT. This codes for CASSEERGRNQPQHF.

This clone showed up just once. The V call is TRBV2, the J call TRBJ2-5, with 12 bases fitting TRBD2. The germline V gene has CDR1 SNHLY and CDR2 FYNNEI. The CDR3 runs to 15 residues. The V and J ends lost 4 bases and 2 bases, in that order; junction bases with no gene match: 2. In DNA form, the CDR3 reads TGTGCCAGCAGTGCGGGACTAGCGGGTCAAGAGACCCAGTACTTC. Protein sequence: CASSAGLAGQETQYF.

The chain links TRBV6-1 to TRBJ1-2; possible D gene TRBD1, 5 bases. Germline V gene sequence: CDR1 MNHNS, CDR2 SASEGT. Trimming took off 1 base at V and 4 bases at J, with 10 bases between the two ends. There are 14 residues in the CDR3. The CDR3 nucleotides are TGTGCCAGCAGTGAAGGCAGGGTTCGCTATGGCTACACCTTC. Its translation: CASSEGRVRYGYTF.

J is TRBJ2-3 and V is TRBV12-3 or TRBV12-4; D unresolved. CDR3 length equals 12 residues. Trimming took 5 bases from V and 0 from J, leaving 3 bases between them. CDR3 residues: CASSTSTDTQYF. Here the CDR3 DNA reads TGTGCCAGCAGTACTAGCACAGATACGCAGTATTTT.

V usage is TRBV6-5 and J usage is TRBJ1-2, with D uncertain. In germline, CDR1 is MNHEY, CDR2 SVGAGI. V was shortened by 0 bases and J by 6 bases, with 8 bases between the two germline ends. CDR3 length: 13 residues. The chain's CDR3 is CASSYSWQDGYTF. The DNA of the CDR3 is TGTGCCAGCAGTTACTCGTGGCAAGATGGCTACACCTTC.

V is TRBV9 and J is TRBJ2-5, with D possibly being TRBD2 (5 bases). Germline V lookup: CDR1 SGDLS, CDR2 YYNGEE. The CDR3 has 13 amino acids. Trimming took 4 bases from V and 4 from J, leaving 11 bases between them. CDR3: CASSPGLGETQYF. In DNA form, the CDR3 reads TGTGCCAGCAGCCCCGGACTCGGAGAGACCCAGTACTTC.